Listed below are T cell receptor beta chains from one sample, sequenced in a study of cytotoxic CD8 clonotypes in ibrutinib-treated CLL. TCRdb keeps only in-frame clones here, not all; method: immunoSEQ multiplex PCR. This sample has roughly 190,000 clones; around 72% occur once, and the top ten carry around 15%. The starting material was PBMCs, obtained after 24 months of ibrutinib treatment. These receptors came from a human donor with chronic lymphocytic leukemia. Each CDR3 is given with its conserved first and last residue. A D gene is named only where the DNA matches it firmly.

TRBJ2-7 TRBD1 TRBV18 TGTGCCAGCACAGCCGGGACAGGGGGCGACGAGCAGTACTTC CASTAGTGGDEQYF
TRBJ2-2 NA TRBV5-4 TGTGCCAGCAGCTTGGGGGGGAACACCGGGGAGCTGTTTTTT CASSLGGNTGELFF
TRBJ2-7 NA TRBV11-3 TGTGCCAGCAGCCCAAGGACAAGAACCTACGAGCAGTACTTC CASSPRTRTYEQYF
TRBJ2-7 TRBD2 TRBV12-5 TGTGCTAGTGGTTTTAGGGTAGCGGGAATCTACGAGCAGTACTTC CASGFRVAGIYEQYF
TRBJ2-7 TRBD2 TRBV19 TGTGCCAGTAGTATAGTCGTAGCGGGAGTTCCCCACGAGCAGTACTTC CASSIVVAGVPHEQYF
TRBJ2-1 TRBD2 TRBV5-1 TGCGCCAGCAGCTCCATTGGGGACGTCGGACTAGCGTGGTTCTTC CASSSIGDVGLAWFF
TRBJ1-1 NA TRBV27 TGTGCCAGCAGTACCAACAGGGATAGGGACACTGAAGCTTTCTTT CASSTNRDRDTEAFF
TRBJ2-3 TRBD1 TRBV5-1 TGCGCCAGCAGCTTCAACCGGGACAGAGTAACGCAGTATTTT CASSFNRDRVTQYF
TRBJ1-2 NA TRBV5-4 TGTGCCAGCAGCTTGGGGGCGGGGCTCTATGGCTACACCTTC CASSLGAGLYGYTF
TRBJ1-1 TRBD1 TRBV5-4 TGTGCCAGCAGCTTGCCGTCTCTGACAGGGTTGAACACTGAAGCTTTCTTT CASSLPSLTGLNTEAFF